This T cell receptor beta chain was captured in a study of T cell repertoires in cytomegalovirus infection. TCRdb independently ran MiXCR on the reads; one entry per CDR3 protein. The data hold around 550,000 distinct CDR3 sequences, with 26% observed a single time. With respect to this clonotype: Its target is unknown.

The CDR3 length is 15 residues. Per germline, CDR1 DFQATT and CDR2 SNEGSKA (reference sequence). Trimming removed 2 bases from V and 1 base from J; junction bases left unmatched: 6. Whole-study results and caveats: The ex vivo response was dominated by HLA-C-restricted CMV-specific TCR beta clonotypes.

V and J are TRBV20-1 and TRBJ2-3, with 7 bases matching TRBD1. The source is a human donor in good health (CMV status not recorded). Some clones in this sample may be carry-over from other donors' samples. Sequencing was performed on PBMCs. Here the CDR3 DNA reads TGCAGTGCTAGATCAGGGGGTCAGGGCACAGATACGCAGTATTTT. It encodes CSARSGGQGTDTQYF.